The 22 T cell receptor beta chains presented below share a single source sample, sequenced in a study of blood T cell repertoires in COVID-19. Using immunoSEQ multiplex PCR, the repertoire was profiled, and TCRdb retains in-frame clones only, with some absent. The table lists some 75,000 clones, around 80% of them singletons. Sequencing was carried out using peripheral blood. Source of these receptors: a middle-aged man with COVID-19, enrolled during active disease.

The V and J genes are TRBV3-1 (or the pseudogene TRBV3-2) and TRBJ1-1, with D unresolved. This CDR3 is built from 13 residues. Trimming cost V 4 bases and J 10 bases, with 16 bases left between them. From germline, CDR1 is LGHDT and CDR2 YNNKEL (reference sequence). CDR3 coding DNA: TGTGCCAGCAGCCCTCTGTTCGGGGTTGGAGCTTTCTTT. Translated, it gives CASSPLFGVGAFF.

This chain links TRBV29-1 with TRBJ2-7, with 7 bases fitting TRBD1. Per the germline V gene, CDR1 is SQVTM and CDR2 is ANQGSEA. The CDR3 totals 11 residues. With 8 bases clipped from V and 4 bases from J, the junction kept 5 bases outside the gene matches. The CDR3 region is CSFRQGYEQYF. In DNA form, the CDR3 reads TGCAGCTTCCGACAGGGTTACGAGCAGTACTTC.

The chain uses TRBV5-4 and TRBJ1-6; 8 bases are a match to TRBD1. Germline V gene lookup returns CDR1 SGHNT and CDR2 YYREEE (reference sequence). The J segment lost 7 bases and the V segment lost 2 bases, leaving 5 bases of the junction unmatched. CDR3 length: 15 residues. CDR3 nucleotide sequence: TGTGCCAGCAGCTTCGCAGGGGGCTCGAATTCACCCCTCCACTTT. It translates to CASSFAGGSNSPLHF.

This chain connects TRBV6-1 to TRBJ2-7, with D perhaps being TRBD1 or TRBD2 (6 bases each). CDR3 length: 18 residues. Trimming removed 6 bases from V and 1 base from J, with 25 bases in between. CDR1 is MNHNS, CDR2 SASEGT, per germline. CDR3 coding DNA: TGTGCCAGCAGAGAACAGGGTTTTGCGCGGGGAGTATCCTACGAGCAGTACTTC. Its translation is CASREQGFARGVSYEQYF.

The chain links TRBV27 to TRBJ2-7; D gene unclear. CDR1 and CDR2 from the germline V gene are MNHEY and SMNVEV (reference sequence). The CDR3 spans 13 residues. Trimming left V 2 bases short and J 2 bases short, with 7 bases between. This CDR3 is CASSLNRAYEQYF. The CDR3 DNA is TGTGCCAGCAGTTTAAACAGAGCCTACGAGCAGTACTTC.

This clone was found a few times. V gene TRBV3-1 (or the pseudogene TRBV3-2) combines with J gene TRBJ2-3; 7 bases are shared with TRBD1. The CDR3 sequence is 15 residues long. V lost 1 base and J lost 3; bases outside the gene matches: 4. CDR1 and CDR2 from the germline V gene are LGHDT and YNNKEL (reference sequence). The CDR3 DNA sequence: TGTGCCAGCAGCCAAGGAGGGGGCGAGACAGATACGCAGTATTTT. This gives the protein CASSQGGGETDTQYF.

The chain carries TRBV5-6 and TRBJ2-7, with D hard to call. The CDR3 loop spans 14 amino acids. In germline, CDR1 is SGHDT, CDR2 YYEEEE. The germline V and J ends were trimmed by 2 bases and 8 bases, with 17 bases remaining between them. CDR3 DNA sequence: TGTGCCAGCAGCTTCCGAGGTAACTACGTCCAGCAGTACTTC. Translation: CASSFRGNYVQQYF.

The J gene is TRBJ1-2, the V gene TRBV18; 7 nucleotides match TRBD1. This CDR3 has 14 amino acids. Germline CDR1 reads KGHSH; CDR2 reads LQKENI. Germline trimming cut 1 base from V and 2 bases from J; bases unmatched to any gene: 1. The CDR3 DNA is TGTGCCAGCTCACCACAGACAGGGAACTATGGCTACACCTTC. As protein: CASSPQTGNYGYTF.

This sequence joins TRBV28 and TRBJ1-2, with a tentative D call TRBD1 (5 bases). CDR3 length equals 15 residues. Trimming left V 5 bases short and J 1 base short, with 14 bases between. The germline CDR1 and CDR2 sequences are MDHEN and SYDVKM. CDR3 in DNA: TGTGCCAGCAGTACCGTCGGACACCTTAACTATGGCTACACCTTC. The encoded protein is CASSTVGHLNYGYTF.

The genes are TRBV4-1 and TRBJ2-3, with 7 nucleotides matching TRBD1. The CDR3 is made up of 15 amino acids. The ends lost 2 bases at V and 2 bases at J; junction bases unmatched: 4. Germline CDR1 reads MGHRA; CDR2 reads YSYEKL. The CDR3 is CASSQLRGLTDTQYF. For the CDR3, the DNA is TGCGCCAGCAGCCAATTGAGGGGGCTCACAGATACGCAGTATTTT.

The chain has TRBV6-8 and TRBJ2-7; TRBD1 matches 7 bases. The CDR3 is made up of 12 amino acids. J was trimmed by 3 bases and V by 6 bases; bases with no gene match: 2. Germline V gene data show CDR1 as MNHGY and CDR2 as SAAAGT. This CDR3 is CASRTGLYEQYF. Here the CDR3 DNA reads TGTGCCAGCAGGACAGGGCTCTACGAGCAGTACTTC.

V gene TRBV6-5 combines with J gene TRBJ2-7, with D possibly matching TRBD1 (5 bases). Trimming pared 8 bases from V and 3 bases from J, leaving 11 bases between. The germline V gene has CDR1 MNHEY and CDR2 SVGAGI. This CDR3 contains 12 residues. CDR3 bases: TGTGCCAGCGACCAGGGTAGCTACGAGCAGTACTTC. It encodes CASDQGSYEQYF.

The chain combines TRBV5-1 with TRBJ2-7; weak D call: TRBD1 (5 bases). The CDR3 runs 16 residues. The germline gives CDR1 SGHRS, CDR2 YFSETQ. The germline V and J ends were trimmed by 0 bases and 2 bases, with 15 bases remaining between them. Written as DNA, the CDR3 is TGCGCCAGCAGCTTGGTAGGTACAGGACATGCCTACGAGCAGTACTTC. Translating it yields CASSLVGTGHAYEQYF.

As to this clone: The junction departs from the called germline gene at one end, perhaps through a read error. This sequence joins TRBV7-7 and TRBJ2-3; TRBD2 is a possible D gene (6 bases). CDR1 is SSHAT, CDR2 FNYEAQ, per germline (reference sequence). The CDR3 length is 15 residues. The CDR3 loop is CASSAGPKGTDTQYF. CDR3 nucleotides: TGTGCTAGCAGCGCGGGGCCGAAGGGCACAGATACGCAGTATTTT.

V and J are TRBV19 and TRBJ2-2; maybe TRBD2 (5 bases). V gave up 1 base and J gave up 1 base, with 10 bases separating them. CDR1 is LNHDA, CDR2 SQIVND, per germline (reference sequence). This CDR3 is built from 16 residues. CDR3 coding DNA: TGTGCCAGTAGTATAGGTCCTAGCTTGAACACCGGGGAGCTGTTTTTT. Translation: CASSIGPSLNTGELFF.

The chain combines TRBV29-1 with TRBJ1-1, with D uncertain. The CDR3 length is 13 residues. V lost 5 bases and J 5 bases, leaving 15 bases between the germline ends. Germline V gene data show CDR1 as SQVTM and CDR2 as ANQGSEA. The DNA of the CDR3 is TGCAGCGTTTCAAATCGGGTCGGTACTGAAGCTTTCTTT. Translation gives CSVSNRVGTEAFF. Full variable domain (remainder filled in from reference TRBV29-1 and TRBJ1-1): SAVISQKPSRDICQRGTSLTIQCQVDSQVTMMFWYRQQPGQSLTLIATANQGSEATYESGFVIDKFPISRPNLTFSTLTVSNMSPEDSSIYLCSVSNRVGTEAFFGQGTRLTVV.

The chain has TRBV28 and TRBJ1-1; TRBD1 might be the D (6 bases). Trimming took off 10 bases at V and 7 bases at J, with 19 bases between the two ends. This CDR3 has 13 amino acids. Per germline, CDR1 MDHEN and CDR2 SYDVKM. CDR3 DNA: TGTGCCACATTGGGTTCGATACAGGGTGAAGCTTTCTTT. This codes for CATLGSIQGEAFF.

This clone was detected only a few times. This sequence joins TRBV7-2 and TRBJ1-5; D not certain. Between the trimmed V and J ends, which lost 4 bases and 9 bases, there was a span of 10 bases. CDR3 length: 12 residues. Germline V gene lookup returns CDR1 SGHTA and CDR2 FQGNSA. CDR3 in amino acids: CASSSLTGPQHF. In nucleotides, the CDR3 is TGTGCCAGCAGCTCCCTGACGGGGCCCCAGCATTTT.

The chain uses TRBV24-1 and TRBJ2-1, with TRBD2 matching 7 bases. The CDR3 covers 14 residues. Germline CDR1 and CDR2: KGHDR and SFDVKD. With 3 bases clipped from V and 9 bases from J, the junction kept 7 bases outside the gene matches. In DNA form, the CDR3 reads TGTGCCACCAGTGATCCCCGGGACTACTCTGAGCAGTTCTTC. Protein product: CATSDPRDYSEQFF.

The chain carries TRBV30 and TRBJ2-2, with 9 positions matching TRBD2. The CDR3 totals 17 residues. Trimming cost V 3 bases and J 5 bases; bases outside gene matches: 13. Germline values: CDR1 GTSNPN, CDR2 SVGIG (reference sequence). The CDR3 DNA reads TGTGCCTGGAGCCGGGGACTAGCCTCGAGGAAAACCGGGGAGCTGTTTTTT. It translates to CAWSRGLASRKTGELFF. Full variable domain (rest looked up from reference TRBV30 and TRBJ2-2): SQTIHQWPATLVQPVGSPLSLECTVEGTSNPNLYWYRQAAGRGLQLLFYSVGIGQISSEVPQNLSASRPQDRQFILSSKKLLLSDSGFYLCAWSRGLASRKTGELFFGEGSRLTVL.

The chain carries TRBV19 and TRBJ2-1; tentatively, D is TRBD2 (6 bases). Between the trimmed V and J ends, which lost 0 bases and 5 bases, there was a span of 14 bases. The germline V gene has CDR1 LNHDA and CDR2 SQIVND (reference sequence). The CDR3 has 16 residues. The CDR3 sequence: CASSIDEPSAHNEQFF. The CDR3 DNA sequence: TGTGCCAGTAGTATAGATGAGCCTAGCGCACACAATGAGCAGTTCTTC. Based on the CDR3 plus reference TRBV19 and TRBJ2-1, the full variable domain is DGGITQSPKYLFRKEGQNVTLSCEQNLNHDAMYWYRQDPGQGLRLIYYSQIVNDFQKGDIAEGYSVSREKKESFPLTVTSAQKNPTAFYLCASSIDEPSAHNEQFFGPGTRLTVL.

The rearrangement uses TRBV9 and TRBJ2-2; D might be TRBD2 (6 bases). In germline, CDR1 is SGDLS, CDR2 YYNGEE. The germline V and J ends were trimmed by 4 bases and 4 bases, with 17 bases remaining between them. The CDR3 is made up of 16 amino acids. The chain's CDR3 is CASSPQPLASTGELFF. Here the CDR3 DNA reads TGTGCCAGCAGCCCCCAGCCCCTAGCGAGCACCGGGGAGCTGTTTTTT.